This T cell receptor beta chain was identified during a study of blood T cell repertoires in COVID-19. For the study at large: Samples of COVID-19 (acute and convalescent) were obtained from the United States, Italy and Spain. PBMCs, B-cell-depleted T cells, or T cells were the source of the cDNA or gDNA that made up the material.

As handled by the study authors: Quantification of nucleated cells was approximated via reference gene primer amplification. The repertoire was sequenced with immunoSEQ multiplex PCR; TCRdb's copy has only in-frame clones and lacks some. That table gives V, J and clone size, and the DNA gave D and trimming. Found here are tens of thousands of clones, roughly four fifths of them singletons; the top ten hold just over 4.5%. V lost 3 bases to trimming and J lost 0 bases, with 12 bases between them. The CDR3 is 15 amino acids. Germline assignment: CDR1 MNHEY and CDR2 SMNVEV (reference sequence). A few counts support this clone.

The chain couples TRBV27 to TRBJ2-7, with a weak D call TRBD1 (5 bases). The sequence was collected from a woman aged 60 to 75 with acute or convalescent COVID-19. What was sequenced was peripheral blood. In nucleotides, the CDR3 is TGTGCCAGCAGTTTGGTGCCAGGGCTCTCCTACGAGCAGTACTTC. It encodes CASSLVPGLSYEQYF.